The present T cell receptor (beta chain) was sequenced within a study of blood T cell repertoires in COVID-19. Across the whole study: Italy, Spain and the United States were the sources of the convalescent and acute COVID-19 samples. The analysed material was cDNA or gDNA that came from T cells, B-cell-depleted T cells, or PBMCs.

In the authors' methods: Estimated nucleated cell counts came from reference gene primer amplification. Measured with immunoSEQ multiplex PCR; TCRdb has only the in-frame clones, and not every one. From that table come the V and J calls and clone size; the DNA was used to work out D and trimming. Among under 300,000 clones listed, less than 90% were seen once. The CDR3 loop spans 15 amino acids. Losses at the gene ends were 1 base for V and 5 bases for J; bases not matched to a gene: 3. Germline V CDR1 and CDR2: SGHDN, FVKESK. The source of this sequence is a woman aged 35 to 49 who had recovered from COVID-19. The rearrangement uses TRBV14 and TRBJ2-2; 8 bases line up with TRBD1. Source material: peripheral blood. CDR3 loop: CASSQGQGKTGELFF. The CDR3 nucleotides are TGTGCCAGCAGCCAAGGACAGGGGAAGACCGGGGAGCTGTTTTTT.